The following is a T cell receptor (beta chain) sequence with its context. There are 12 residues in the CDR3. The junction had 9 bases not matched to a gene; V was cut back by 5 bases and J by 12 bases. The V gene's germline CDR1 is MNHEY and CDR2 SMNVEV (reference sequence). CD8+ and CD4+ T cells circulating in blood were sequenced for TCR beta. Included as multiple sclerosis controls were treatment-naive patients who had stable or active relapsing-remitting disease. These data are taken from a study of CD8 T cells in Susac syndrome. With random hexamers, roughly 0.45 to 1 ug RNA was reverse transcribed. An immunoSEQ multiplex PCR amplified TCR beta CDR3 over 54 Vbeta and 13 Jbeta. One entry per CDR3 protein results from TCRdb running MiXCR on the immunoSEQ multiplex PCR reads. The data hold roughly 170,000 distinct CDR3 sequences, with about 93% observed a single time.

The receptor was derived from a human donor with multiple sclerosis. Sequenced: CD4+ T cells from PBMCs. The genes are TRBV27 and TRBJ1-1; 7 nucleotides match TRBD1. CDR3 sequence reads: CASSPRQGKTFF. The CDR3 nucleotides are TGTGCCAGCAGTCCCCGACAGGGTAAGACTTTCTTT.